Following are 26 T cell receptor beta chains from one sample sequenced in a study of blood T cell repertoires in COVID-19. TCRdb keeps only in-frame clones here, not all; method: immunoSEQ multiplex PCR. Of about 340,000 clones listed, around four fifths are singletons. Material for sequencing was peripheral blood. These receptors were taken from a man aged 25-40 years with active or convalescent COVID-19.

This chain links TRBV18 with TRBJ2-2; perhaps TRBD1 as D (6 bases). The CDR3 consists of 15 residues. Per the germline V gene, CDR1 is KGHSH and CDR2 is LQKENI. The V end lost 4 bases, the J end lost 2 bases, and 11 bases lay between the germline ends. The CDR3 reads CASSRGQTNTGELFF. The CDR3 DNA sequence: TGTGCCAGCTCACGCGGACAGACTAACACCGGGGAGCTGTTTTTT.

This sequence joins TRBV5-4 and TRBJ2-3; 8 nucleotides agree with TRBD2. CDR1 is SGHNT and CDR2 is YYREEE in the germline V gene (reference sequence). The CDR3 runs 15 residues. V was clipped by 4 bases and J by 3 bases; unmatched bases: 7. In DNA form, the CDR3 reads TGTGCCAGCAGCCCGGTCACGGGGGGGACAGATACGCAGTATTTT. Translated, it gives CASSPVTGGTDTQYF.

This sequence joins TRBV12-3 or TRBV12-4 and TRBJ1-2; D is undetermined. Trimming pared 5 bases from V and 6 bases from J, leaving 10 bases between. The CDR3 runs to 12 residues. The DNA for the CDR3 is TGTGCCAGCAGTCCCGCTGGGCATGGCTACACCTTC. This gives the protein CASSPAGHGYTF.

The chain couples TRBV27 to TRBJ2-3; 8 nucleotides align to TRBD2. CDR1 and CDR2 (germline): MNHEY, SMNVEV (reference sequence). The V and J ends lost 4 bases and 5 bases, in that order; junction bases with no gene match: 14. This CDR3 has 17 amino acids. The DNA for the CDR3 is TGTGCCAGCAGTTCCCCCGCGAAGCGGGAGTATCTAGATACGCAGTATTTT. It specifies CASSSPAKREYLDTQYF.

Turning to this clone: An end of the junction does not agree with germline; a read error may underlie this. This sequence joins TRBV15 and TRBJ2-1, with 8 bases fitting TRBD1. This CDR3 has 15 amino acids. Germline CDR1 is LNHNV and CDR2 is YYDKDF (reference sequence). The CDR3 protein is CATSRDRGEYNEQFF. Written as DNA, the CDR3 is TGTGCCACCAGTAGAGACAGGGGCGAATACAATGAGCAGTTCTTC.

Only a few counts were recorded for this clone. The chain uses TRBV10-3 and TRBJ2-2; tentative D call: TRBD1 (5 bases). Germline CDR1 reads ENHRY; CDR2 reads SYGVKD. The CDR3 loop spans 13 amino acids. Deletions cut 10 bases from V and 5 bases from J, with 14 bases between. This CDR3 is CARKDTPTGELFF. In DNA form, the CDR3 reads TGTGCCAGGAAGGACACACCAACCGGGGAGCTGTTTTTT.

The V call is TRBV27, the J call TRBJ2-7; TRBD1 aligns across 8 bases. CDR1 MNHEY and CDR2 SMNVEV come from the germline V gene (reference sequence). The CDR3 runs 16 residues. Trimming cost V 5 bases and J 2 bases; bases outside gene matches: 11. The CDR3 protein is CASSPGDRGLTYEQYF. The CDR3 DNA reads as TGTGCCAGCAGTCCCGGTGACAGGGGCCTGACCTACGAGCAGTACTTC.

This chain links TRBV4-2 with TRBJ2-5, with TRBD1 identical over 7 bases. CDR1 is LGHNA, CDR2 YNFKEQ, per germline. V was clipped by 0 bases and J by 4 bases; unmatched bases: 8. The CDR3 contains 16 residues. In nucleotides, the CDR3 is TGTGCCAGCAGCCAAGATTGGGACAGCCGAGGAGAGACCCAGTACTTC. This translates into CASSQDWDSRGETQYF.

This chain uses TRBV5-1 with TRBJ1-3; D not certain. The CDR3 loop spans 15 amino acids. V lost 1 base to trimming and J lost 0 bases, with 8 bases between them. Germline V gives CDR1 SGHRS, CDR2 YFSETQ. The DNA of the CDR3 is TGCGCCAGCAGCTTGTCCCCGGTCTCTGGAAACACCATATATTTT. It encodes CASSLSPVSGNTIYF.

V and J are TRBV10-3 and TRBJ1-2; D may be TRBD1 (6 bases). The V gene's germline CDR1 is ENHRY and CDR2 SYGVKD. V shed 4 bases and J shed 6 bases, with 9 bases lying between them. The length of the CDR3 is 12 residues. The chain's CDR3 is CAISVQGNGYTF. The CDR3 nucleotides are TGTGCCATCAGTGTACAGGGAAATGGCTACACCTTC.

The chain has TRBV7-2 and TRBJ1-6; D may be TRBD1 (6 bases). Trimming took 5 bases from V and 10 from J, leaving 21 bases between them. Germline CDR1 SGHTA, CDR2 FQGNSA. The CDR3 spans 16 residues. The CDR3 DNA follows: TGTGCCAGCAGCGTCAAAGGGGGGGCAGGGGAATCACCCCTCCACTTT. This encodes CASSVKGGAGESPLHF.

This clone turned up a few times. This CDR3 reads CASSGSSGRTGELFF. The CDR3 DNA follows: TGTGCCAGCAGCGGATCTAGCGGGAGGACCGGGGAGCTGTTTTTT. V usage is TRBV9 and J usage is TRBJ2-2; TRBD2 matches 11 bases. Germline CDR1 is SGDLS and CDR2 is YYNGEE. After removal of 3 bases from V and 5 bases from J, the junction contained 3 bases not matched to a gene. The CDR3 is made up of 15 amino acids.

The V gene is TRBV27, the J gene TRBJ1-2, with D maybe TRBD1 (6 bases). Trimming took off 3 bases at V and 5 bases at J, with 10 bases between the two ends. The CDR3 totals 13 residues. CDR1 and CDR2 from the germline V gene are MNHEY and SMNVEV (reference sequence). CDR3 bases: TGTGCCAGCAGTTTCGGGGGGCTTTATGGCTACACCTTC. It is translated as CASSFGGLYGYTF.

The chain couples TRBV6-5 to TRBJ2-7, with a tentative D call TRBD2 (6 bases). The V end was cut by 4 bases, the J end by 0 bases, with 10 bases between. CDR3 size: 14 residues. Germline lookup yields CDR1 MNHEY and CDR2 SVGAGI. As DNA, the CDR3 is TGTGCCAGCAGTTTAGCGGTTAGCTCCTACGAGCAGTACTTC. Translated: CASSLAVSSYEQYF.

The CDR3 DNA is TGTGCCAGCAGCCAATTACAACAAGAGACCCAGTACTTC. It specifies CASSQLQQETQYF. This chain joins TRBV16 and TRBJ2-5, with no clear D. CDR3 size: 13 residues. Deletions cut 1 base from V and 2 bases from J, with 5 bases between. Germline CDR1 KGHSY, CDR2 FQNENV.

The chain carries TRBV6-5 and TRBJ1-4, with a possible D match to TRBD1 (6 bases). Germline CDR1 is MNHEY and CDR2 is SVGAGI. V was trimmed by 7 bases and J by 8 bases, leaving 17 bases between them. This CDR3 region has 14 residues. CDR3 DNA sequence: TGTGCCAGCAAAGAACGAGGGGGTCGGGAAAAACTGTTTTTT. Protein product: CASKERGGREKLFF.

This chain connects TRBV7-3 to TRBJ1-2; TRBD1 matches at 7 bases. Unmatched junction bases numbered 7, after V lost 5 bases and J lost 4 bases. Germline V gene data show CDR1 as SGHTA and CDR2 as FQGTGA. There are 14 residues in the CDR3. CDR3 region: CASSPSGGFYGYTF. As DNA, the CDR3 is TGTGCCAGCAGCCCCTCAGGGGGATTCTATGGCTACACCTTC.

This clone was seen once. The chain couples TRBV18 to TRBJ2-7; 9 bases map to TRBD1. CDR1 is KGHSH and CDR2 is LQKENI in the germline V gene. This CDR3 has 15 residues. The ends lost 6 bases at V and 5 bases at J; junction bases unmatched: 11. This CDR3 reads CASSLTGQGINEQYF. The CDR3 bases are TGTGCCAGCTCCCTAACGGGACAGGGAATAAACGAGCAGTACTTC. The full variable domain, its missing parts supplied by reference TRBV18 and TRBJ2-7, is NAGVMQNPRHLVRRRGQEARLRCSPMKGHSHVYWYRQLPEEGLKFMVYLQKENIIDESGMPKERFSAEFPKEGPSILRIQQVVRGDSAAYFCASSLTGQGINEQYFGPGTRLTVT.

The chain employs TRBV5-1 and TRBJ2-7; TRBD1 matches 7 bases. The ends lost 1 base at V and 7 bases at J; junction bases unmatched: 11. The CDR3 spans 15 residues. Looked up from germline, CDR1 is SGHRS and CDR2 is YFSETQ. The chain's CDR3 is CASSLRQGRVSEQYF. Here the CDR3 DNA reads TGCGCCAGCAGCTTGCGACAGGGAAGGGTGTCGGAGCAGTACTTC.

This clone was recorded once. V gene TRBV7-8 combines with J gene TRBJ1-2; 10 bases map to TRBD1. The CDR3 loop spans 14 amino acids. The germline V gene has CDR1 SGHVS and CDR2 FQNEAQ. V gave up 5 bases and J gave up 7 bases; unmatched junction bases: 7. In DNA form, the CDR3 reads TGTGCCAGCAGCCCGGGACAGGGGTCCTTTGGCTACACCTTC. Protein sequence: CASSPGQGSFGYTF.

The rearrangement links TRBV3-1 (or the pseudogene TRBV3-2) to TRBJ1-2, with unresolved D. The germline CDR1 and CDR2 sequences are LGHDT and YNNKEL (reference sequence). Trimming took 1 base from V and 8 from J, leaving 14 bases between them. This CDR3 has 14 residues. The CDR3 protein is CASSQVNNYGGYTF. CDR3 in DNA: TGTGCCAGCAGCCAAGTTAACAACTACGGGGGCTACACCTTC.

The chain has TRBV15 and TRBJ1-1; D uncertain. V gave up 0 bases and J gave up 4 bases, with 9 bases separating them. This CDR3 contains 14 residues. Looked up from germline, CDR1 is LNHNV and CDR2 is YYDKDF (reference sequence). The DNA for the CDR3 is TGTGCCACCAGCAGAGATCTCGTATTCACTGAAGCTTTCTTT. Translating it yields CATSRDLVFTEAFF.

This chain links TRBV24-1 with TRBJ1-2; TRBD1 is a possible D gene (6 bases). Trimming stripped 4 bases from V and 8 bases from J, with 22 bases between. CDR1 is KGHDR, CDR2 SFDVKD, per germline. The CDR3 is made up of 16 amino acids. DNA for the CDR3: TGTGCCACCAGTGACCGCAGGGGCTCGGTATCCTACGGCTACACCTTC. It encodes CATSDRRGSVSYGYTF.

The table lists this clone with a count of one. The chain links TRBV19 to TRBJ1-2, with a weak D call TRBD1 (5 bases). This CDR3 contains 10 residues. Per the germline V gene, CDR1 is LNHDA and CDR2 is SQIVND (reference sequence). The V end was cut by 8 bases, the J end by 13 bases, with 14 bases between. The CDR3 coding sequence is TGTGCCAGTGGGGGGGTAGAAACCACCTTC. It codes for CASGGVETTF.

This chain connects TRBV5-4 to TRBJ2-7; D gene ambiguous. The CDR3 is made up of 11 amino acids. CDR1 SGHNT and CDR2 YYREEE come from the germline V gene (reference sequence). Trimming removed 2 bases from V and 6 bases from J, with 6 bases in between. CDR3 protein: CASSFQFEQYF. The CDR3 DNA sequence: TGTGCCAGCAGCTTCCAGTTCGAGCAGTACTTC.

J is TRBJ1-4 and V is TRBV18, with D unclear. Germline V gives CDR1 KGHSH, CDR2 LQKENI. The CDR3 has 14 residues. Deletions cut 3 bases from V and 5 bases from J, with 10 bases between. The CDR3 bases are TGTGCCAGCTCACCGATGCGAGCAAATGAAAAACTGTTTTTT. Its protein product is CASSPMRANEKLFF.